These 5 T cell receptor beta chains originate from one sample sequenced in a study of shared clonotypes between healthy human individuals. TCRdb's table, derived via immunoSEQ multiplex PCR, lists solely in-frame clones and lacks some. The sample has millions of clones; roughly 94% are singletons. Sequenced input: naive CD4+ T cells sorted from blood. Subset here: CD45RA+ positively selected. The receptors were gathered from a man younger than 35 in good health.

The genes are TRBV18 and TRBJ1-1; the match to TRBD1 covers 9 bases. V shed 2 bases and J 4 bases; nucleotides not matched to a gene: 5. This CDR3 contains 15 residues. Germline loops: CDR1 KGHSH, CDR2 LQKENI. CDR3 bases: TGTGCCAGCTCACCAGGGGGGACAGGGCCCACTGAAGCTTTCTTT. Its translation: CASSPGGTGPTEAFF.

The V and J genes are TRBV28 and TRBJ1-5; 7 bases are shared with TRBD1. Germline-derived CDR1 and CDR2 are MDHEN and SYDVKM. V lost 5 bases, J lost 6 bases, and 10 bases stayed unmatched. The CDR3 extends over 15 amino acids. The CDR3 reads CASSQGGEGSQPQHF. The DNA of the CDR3 is TGTGCCAGCAGTCAGGGGGGGGAGGGGAGTCAGCCCCAGCATTTT.

The V and J genes are TRBV6-6 and TRBJ1-3; possibly TRBD1 for D (5 bases). Germline CDR1 is MNHNY and CDR2 is SVGAGI (reference sequence). Trimming removed 5 bases at V and 4 bases at J, with 12 bases between. CDR3 size: 14 residues. The CDR3, as DNA: TGTGCCAGCAGTCCCCGGGGGTTGGGAAACACCATATATTTT. This codes for CASSPRGLGNTIYF.

The chain employs TRBV10-3 and TRBJ1-5; 7 bases line up with TRBD1. There are 15 residues in the CDR3. Germline values: CDR1 ENHRY, CDR2 SYGVKD. Trimming removed 4 bases from V and 5 bases from J; junction bases left unmatched: 8. CDR3 protein: CAISVTGTADQPQHF. The CDR3 region has the DNA TGTGCCATCAGTGTAACCGGGACAGCCGATCAGCCCCAGCATTTT.

This clone has just one count. The chain combines TRBV19 with TRBJ2-5, with TRBD1 matching 8 bases. V shed 4 bases, J shed 4 bases, and the junction held 5 bases outside the gene matches. This CDR3 has 14 amino acids. Germline V gene data show CDR1 as LNHDA and CDR2 as SQIVND (reference sequence). The CDR3 DNA reads TGTGCCAGTAGTACCTGGACAGGGAGAGAGACCCAGTACTTC. Protein: CASSTWTGRETQYF.